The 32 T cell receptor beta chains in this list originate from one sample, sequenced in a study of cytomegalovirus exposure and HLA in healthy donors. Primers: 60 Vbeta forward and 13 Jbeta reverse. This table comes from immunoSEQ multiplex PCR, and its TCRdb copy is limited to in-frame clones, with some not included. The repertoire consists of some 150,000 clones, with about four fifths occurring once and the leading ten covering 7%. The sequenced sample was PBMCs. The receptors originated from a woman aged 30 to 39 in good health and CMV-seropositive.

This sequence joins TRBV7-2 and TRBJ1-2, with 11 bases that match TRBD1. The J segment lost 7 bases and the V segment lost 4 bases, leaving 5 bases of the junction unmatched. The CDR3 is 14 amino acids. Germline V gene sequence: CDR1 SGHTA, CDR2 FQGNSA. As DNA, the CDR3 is TGTGCCAGCAGCTCCCTGGACAGGGGGCTTGGCTACACCTTC. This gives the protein CASSSLDRGLGYTF.

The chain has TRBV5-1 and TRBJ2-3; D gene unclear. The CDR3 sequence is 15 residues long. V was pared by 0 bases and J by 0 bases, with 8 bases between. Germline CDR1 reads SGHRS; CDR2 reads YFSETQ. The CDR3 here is CASSLAPGSTDTQYF. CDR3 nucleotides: TGCGCCAGCAGCTTGGCACCAGGCAGCACAGATACGCAGTATTTT.

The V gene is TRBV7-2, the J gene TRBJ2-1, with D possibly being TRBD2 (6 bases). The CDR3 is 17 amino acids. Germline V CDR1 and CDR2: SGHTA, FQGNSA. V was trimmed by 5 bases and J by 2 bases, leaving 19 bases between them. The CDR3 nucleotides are TGTGCCAGCAGCCGACGGGTTGCTACGGGGGCCTACAATGAGCAGTTCTTC. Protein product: CASSRRVATGAYNEQFF. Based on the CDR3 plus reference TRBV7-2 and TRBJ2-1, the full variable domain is GAGVSQSPSNKVTEKGKDVELRCDPISGHTALYWYRQSLGQGLEFLIYFQGNSAPDKSGLPSDRFSAERTGGSVSTLTIQRTQQEDSAVYLCASSRRVATGAYNEQFFGPGTRLTVL.

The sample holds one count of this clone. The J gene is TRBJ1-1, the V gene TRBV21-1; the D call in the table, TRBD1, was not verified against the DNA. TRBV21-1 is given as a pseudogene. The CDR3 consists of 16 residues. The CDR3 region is CASSKGAGAAPKEAFF. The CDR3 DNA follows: TGTGCCAGCAGCAAAGGGGCAGGGGCAGCCCCAAAGGAAGCTTTCTTT.

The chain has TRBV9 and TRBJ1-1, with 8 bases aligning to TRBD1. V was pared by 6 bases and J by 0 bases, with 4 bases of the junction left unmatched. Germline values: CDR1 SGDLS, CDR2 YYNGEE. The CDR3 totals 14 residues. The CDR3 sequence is CASKSGGLNTEAFF. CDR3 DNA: TGTGCCAGCAAATCAGGGGGCCTGAACACTGAAGCTTTCTTT.

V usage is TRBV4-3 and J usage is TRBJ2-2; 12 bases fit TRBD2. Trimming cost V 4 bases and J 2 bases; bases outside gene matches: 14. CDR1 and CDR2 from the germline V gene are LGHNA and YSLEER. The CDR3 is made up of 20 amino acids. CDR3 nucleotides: TGCGCCAGCAGCCGAAAAATTCTACTAGCGGGGGGCGATAACACCGGGGAGCTGTTTTTT. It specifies CASSRKILLAGGDNTGELFF.

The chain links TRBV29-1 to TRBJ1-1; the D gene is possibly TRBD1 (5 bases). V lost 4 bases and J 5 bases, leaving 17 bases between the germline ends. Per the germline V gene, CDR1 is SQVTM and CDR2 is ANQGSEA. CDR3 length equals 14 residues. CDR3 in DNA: TGCAGCGTTGTGGGCCGGGGGAGCAAGACTGAAGCTTTCTTT. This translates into CSVVGRGSKTEAFF. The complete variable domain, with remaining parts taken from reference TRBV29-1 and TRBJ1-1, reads SAVISQKPSRDICQRGTSLTIQCQVDSQVTMMFWYRQQPGQSLTLIATANQGSEATYESGFVIDKFPISRPNLTFSTLTVSNMSPEDSSIYLCSVVGRGSKTEAFFGQGTRLTVV.

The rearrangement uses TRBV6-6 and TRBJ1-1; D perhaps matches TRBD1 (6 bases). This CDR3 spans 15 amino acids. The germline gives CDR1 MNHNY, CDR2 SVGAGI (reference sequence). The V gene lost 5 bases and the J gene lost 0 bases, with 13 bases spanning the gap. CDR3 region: CASSLQGQVNTEAFF. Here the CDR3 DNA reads TGTGCCAGCAGTCTTCAGGGACAAGTGAACACTGAAGCTTTCTTT.

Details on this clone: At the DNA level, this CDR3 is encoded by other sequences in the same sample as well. Written as DNA, the CDR3 is TGTGCCAGCAGGGACAGATTGAACACTGAAGCTTTCTTT. It yields the protein CASRDRLNTEAFF. V gene TRBV2 combines with J gene TRBJ1-1; perhaps TRBD1 as D (6 bases). CDR3 length equals 13 residues. V was trimmed by 6 bases and J by 0 bases, leaving 8 bases between them. The germline CDR1 and CDR2 sequences are SNHLY and FYNNEI.

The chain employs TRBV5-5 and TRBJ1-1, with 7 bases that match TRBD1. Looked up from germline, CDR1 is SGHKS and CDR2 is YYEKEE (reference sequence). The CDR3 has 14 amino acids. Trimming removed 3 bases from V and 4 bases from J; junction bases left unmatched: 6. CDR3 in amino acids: CASSSNRGFTEAFF. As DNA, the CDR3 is TGTGCCAGCAGCTCGAACAGGGGCTTCACTGAAGCTTTCTTT.

The CDR3 here is CASSSDRAYEQYF. CDR3 sequence (DNA): TGTGCCAGCAGTTCAGACAGGGCCTACGAGCAGTACTTC. The chain uses TRBV27 and TRBJ2-5; TRBD1 matches 7 bases. The last part of the DNA fits TRBJ2-7 better; the J call may be wrong. From germline, CDR1 is MNHEY and CDR2 SMNVEV (reference sequence). The CDR3 sequence is 13 residues long.

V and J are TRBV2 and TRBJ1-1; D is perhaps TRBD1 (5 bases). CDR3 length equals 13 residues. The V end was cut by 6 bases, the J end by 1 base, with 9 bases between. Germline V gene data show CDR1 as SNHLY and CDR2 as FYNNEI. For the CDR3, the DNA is TGTGCCAGCAGCGATACAGGGAACACTGAAGCTTTCTTT. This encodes CASSDTGNTEAFF. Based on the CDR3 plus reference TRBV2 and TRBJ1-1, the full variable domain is EPEVTQTPSHQVTQMGQEVILRCVPISNHLYFYWYRQILGQKVEFLVSFYNNEISEKSEIFDDQFSVERPDGSNFTLKIRSTKLEDSAMYFCASSDTGNTEAFFGQGTRLTVV.

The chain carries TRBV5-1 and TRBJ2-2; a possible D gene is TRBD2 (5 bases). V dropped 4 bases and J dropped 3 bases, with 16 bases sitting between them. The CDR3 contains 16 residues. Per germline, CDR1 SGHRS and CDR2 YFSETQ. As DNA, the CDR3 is TGCGCCAGCAGCCCACGAGGAACCGGGGACACCGGGGAGCTGTTTTTT. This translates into CASSPRGTGDTGELFF.

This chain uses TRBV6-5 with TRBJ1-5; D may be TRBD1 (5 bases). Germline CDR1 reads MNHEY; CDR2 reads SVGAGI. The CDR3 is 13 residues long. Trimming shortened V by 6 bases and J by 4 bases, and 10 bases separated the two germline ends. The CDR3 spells CASRSGRNQPQHF. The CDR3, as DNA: TGTGCCAGCAGGTCAGGGAGGAATCAGCCCCAGCATTTT.

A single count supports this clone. In nucleotides, the CDR3 is TGTGCCAGCAGCTTTGCTCCCCAGGGTTACATAGATACGCAGTATTTT. Translating it yields CASSFAPQGYIDTQYF. The gene calls are TRBV5-6 and TRBJ2-3; a possible D gene is TRBD1 (5 bases). The CDR3 contains 16 residues. CDR1 SGHDT and CDR2 YYEEEE come from the germline V gene. Trimming took 2 bases from V and 5 from J, leaving 18 bases between them.

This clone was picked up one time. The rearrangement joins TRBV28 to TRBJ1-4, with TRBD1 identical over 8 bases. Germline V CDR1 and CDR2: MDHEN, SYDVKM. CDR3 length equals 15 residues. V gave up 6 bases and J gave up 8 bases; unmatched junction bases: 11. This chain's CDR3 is CASSPRQGLREKLFF. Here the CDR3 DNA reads TGTGCCAGCAGCCCCCGACAGGGGTTGAGGGAAAAACTGTTTTTT.

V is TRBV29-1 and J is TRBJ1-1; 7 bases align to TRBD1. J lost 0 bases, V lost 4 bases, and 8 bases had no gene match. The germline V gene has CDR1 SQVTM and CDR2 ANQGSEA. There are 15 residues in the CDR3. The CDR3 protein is CSVASPGQLNTEAFF. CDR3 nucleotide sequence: TGCAGCGTTGCCTCCCCGGGACAGCTGAACACTGAAGCTTTCTTT.

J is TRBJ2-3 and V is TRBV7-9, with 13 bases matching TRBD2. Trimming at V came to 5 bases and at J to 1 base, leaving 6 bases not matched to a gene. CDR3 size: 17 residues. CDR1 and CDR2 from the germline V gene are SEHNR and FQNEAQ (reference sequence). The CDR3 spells CASSVSGLAGRTDTQYF. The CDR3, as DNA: TGTGCCAGCAGCGTATCGGGACTAGCGGGGCGCACAGATACGCAGTATTTT. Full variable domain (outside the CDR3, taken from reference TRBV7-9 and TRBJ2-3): DTGVSQNPRHKITKRGQNVTFRCDPISEHNRLYWYRQTLGQGPEFLTYFQNEAQLEKSRLLSDRFSAERPKGSFSTLEIQRTEQGDSAMYLCASSVSGLAGRTDTQYFGPGTRLTVL.

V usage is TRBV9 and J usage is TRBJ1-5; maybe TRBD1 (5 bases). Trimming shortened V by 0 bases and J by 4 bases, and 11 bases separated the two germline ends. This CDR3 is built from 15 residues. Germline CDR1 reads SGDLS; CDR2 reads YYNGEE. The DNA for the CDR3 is TGTGCCAGCAGCGTAGGGGCAGGGCCTAATCAGCCCCAGCATTTT. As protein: CASSVGAGPNQPQHF.

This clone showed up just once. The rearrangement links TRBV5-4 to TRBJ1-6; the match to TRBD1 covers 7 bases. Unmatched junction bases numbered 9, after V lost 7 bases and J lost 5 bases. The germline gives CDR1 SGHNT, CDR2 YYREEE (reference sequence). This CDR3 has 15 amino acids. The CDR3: CASGPGQHNNSPLHF. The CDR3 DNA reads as TGTGCCAGCGGCCCGGGACAGCATAATAATTCACCCCTCCACTTT.

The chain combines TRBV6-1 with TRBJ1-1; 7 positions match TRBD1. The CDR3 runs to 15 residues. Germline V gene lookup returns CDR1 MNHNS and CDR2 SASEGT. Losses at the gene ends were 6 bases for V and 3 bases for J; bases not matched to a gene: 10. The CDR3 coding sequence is TGTGCCAGCAGGGACTACAGGGGCGGGGACACTGAAGCTTTCTTT. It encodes CASRDYRGGDTEAFF.

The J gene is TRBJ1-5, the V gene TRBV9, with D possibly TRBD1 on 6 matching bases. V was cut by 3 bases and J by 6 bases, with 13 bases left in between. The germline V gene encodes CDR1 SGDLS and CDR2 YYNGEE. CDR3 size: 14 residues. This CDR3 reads CASSAGAGPQPQHF. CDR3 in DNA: TGTGCCAGCAGCGCAGGGGCAGGGCCTCAGCCCCAGCATTTT. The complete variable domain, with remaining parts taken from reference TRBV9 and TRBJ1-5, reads DSGVTQTPKHLITATGQRVTLRCSPRSGDLSVYWYQQSLDQGLQFLIQYYNGEERAKGNILERFSAQQFPDLHSELNLSSLELGDSALYFCASSAGAGPQPQHFGDGTRLSIL.

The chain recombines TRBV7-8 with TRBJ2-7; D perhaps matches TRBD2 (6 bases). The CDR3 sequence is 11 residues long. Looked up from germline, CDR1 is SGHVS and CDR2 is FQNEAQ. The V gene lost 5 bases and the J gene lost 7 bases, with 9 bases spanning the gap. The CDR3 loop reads CASSLAGEQYF. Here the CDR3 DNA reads TGTGCCAGCAGCCTCGCGGGGGAGCAGTACTTC. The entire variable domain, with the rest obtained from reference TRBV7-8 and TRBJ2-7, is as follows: GAGVSQSPRYKVAKRGQDVALRCDPISGHVSLFWYQQALGQGPEFLTYFQNEAQLDKSGLPSDRFFAERPEGSVSTLKIQRTQQEDSAVYLCASSLAGEQYFGPGTRLTVT.

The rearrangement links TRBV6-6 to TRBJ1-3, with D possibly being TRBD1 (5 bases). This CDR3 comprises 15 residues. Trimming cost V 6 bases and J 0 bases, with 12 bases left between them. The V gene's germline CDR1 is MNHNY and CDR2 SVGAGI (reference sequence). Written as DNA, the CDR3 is TGTGCCAGCAGCACAGGCCCTCTCTCTGGAAACACCATATATTTT. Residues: CASSTGPLSGNTIYF.

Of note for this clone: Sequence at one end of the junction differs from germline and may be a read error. The CDR3, as DNA: TGTGCCAGCAGGCAACAGGGGGCGCCATTTTATGTCTACACCTTC. It specifies CASRQQGAPFYVYTF. The chain couples TRBV28 to TRBJ1-2, with 9 bases matching TRBD1. The CDR3 spans 15 residues. In germline, CDR1 is MDHEN, CDR2 SYDVKM.

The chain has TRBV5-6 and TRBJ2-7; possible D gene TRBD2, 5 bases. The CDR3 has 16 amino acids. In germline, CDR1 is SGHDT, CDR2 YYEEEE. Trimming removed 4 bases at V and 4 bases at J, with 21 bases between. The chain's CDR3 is CASSRPGISGAYEQYF. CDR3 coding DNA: TGTGCCAGCAGCCGGCCGGGAATAAGCGGTGCTTACGAGCAGTACTTC.

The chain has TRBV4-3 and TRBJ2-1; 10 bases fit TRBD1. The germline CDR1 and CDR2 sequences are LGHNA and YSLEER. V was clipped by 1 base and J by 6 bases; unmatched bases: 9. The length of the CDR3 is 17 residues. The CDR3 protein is CASSQVIDRGLFNEQFF. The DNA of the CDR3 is TGCGCCAGCAGCCAAGTGATCGACAGGGGGCTGTTCAATGAGCAGTTCTTC.

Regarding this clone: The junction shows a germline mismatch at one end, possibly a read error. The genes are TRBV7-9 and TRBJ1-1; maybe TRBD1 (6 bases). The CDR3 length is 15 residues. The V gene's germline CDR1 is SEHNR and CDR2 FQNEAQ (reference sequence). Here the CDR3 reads CSSSPYRAMNTEAFF. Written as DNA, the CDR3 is TGTTCCAGCAGCCCCTACAGGGCTATGAACACTGAAGCTTTCTTT.

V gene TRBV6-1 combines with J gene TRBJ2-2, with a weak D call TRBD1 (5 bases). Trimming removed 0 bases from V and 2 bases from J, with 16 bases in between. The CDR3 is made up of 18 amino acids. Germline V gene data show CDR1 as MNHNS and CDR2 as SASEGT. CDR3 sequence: CASSEAHFFWTNTGELFF. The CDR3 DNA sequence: TGTGCCAGCAGTGAAGCGCACTTTTTTTGGACAAACACCGGGGAGCTGTTTTTT.

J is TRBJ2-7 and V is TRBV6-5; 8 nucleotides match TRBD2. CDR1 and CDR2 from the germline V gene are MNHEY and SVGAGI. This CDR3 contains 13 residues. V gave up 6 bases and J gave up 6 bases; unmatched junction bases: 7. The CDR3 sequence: CASSLTSGGEQYF. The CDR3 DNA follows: TGTGCCAGCAGCCTAACTAGCGGTGGCGAGCAGTACTTC.

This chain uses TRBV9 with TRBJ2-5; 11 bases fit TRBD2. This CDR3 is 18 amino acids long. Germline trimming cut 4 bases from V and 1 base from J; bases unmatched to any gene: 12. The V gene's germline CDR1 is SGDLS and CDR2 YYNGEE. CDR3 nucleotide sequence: TGTGCCAGCAGCCCCAGAAATCTCGGGACTAGCGGCCAAGAGACCCAGTACTTC. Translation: CASSPRNLGTSGQETQYF.

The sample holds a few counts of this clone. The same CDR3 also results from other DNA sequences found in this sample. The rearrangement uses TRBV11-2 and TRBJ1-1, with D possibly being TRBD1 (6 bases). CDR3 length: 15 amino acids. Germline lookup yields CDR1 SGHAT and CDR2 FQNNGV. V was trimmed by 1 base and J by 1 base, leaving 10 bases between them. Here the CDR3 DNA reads TGTGCCAGCAGCTTAGTTGGCAGGGGGAACACTGAAGCTTTCTTT. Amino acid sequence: CASSLVGRGNTEAFF.